This T cell receptor (beta chain) comes out of a study of CD8 T cells in ankylosing spondylitis. General study results and limits: CD8+ cells made up the disease-linked clones, which were relatively rare in peripheral blood. Characteristic, it appeared, of ankylosing spondylitis blood was a TCR beta motif of about eight highly homologous variants.

Notes on this clonotype: The antigen remains unidentified.

The CDR3 is 13 residues long. Trimming took off 6 bases at V and 2 bases at J, with 10 bases between the two ends. Germline CDR1 reads SEHNR; CDR2 reads FQNEAQ (reference sequence). MiXCR, applied by TCRdb to the 5' RACE reads, yields one record per CDR3 protein. Here the sample spans some 130,000 distinct CDR3 sequences, under 20% being singletons. The chain employs TRBV7-9 and TRBJ2-5; D is undetermined. Material: blood, either unsorted or a sorted T cell fraction (not recorded which). This receptor was identified in a male donor with ankylosing spondylitis. CDR3 nucleotides: TGTGCCAGCAGTTCGTCTACACAAGAGACCCAGTACTTC. Its translation is CASSSSTQETQYF.